Presented here are 25 T cell receptor beta chains from one specimen sequenced in a study of T cell clones after liver transplantation. Using immunoSEQ multiplex PCR, the repertoire was profiled, and TCRdb retains in-frame clones only, with some absent. The data contain about 6,100 clones, roughly 80% of them singletons. This specimen was CD8+ T cells from blood, taken before liver transplant. Receptor source: a human donor who received a liver transplant.

The CDR3 coding sequence is TGTGCCACCGGGGGGTGGCCCTACGAGCAGTACTTC. It codes for CATGGWPYEQYF. The V call is TRBV25-1, the J call TRBJ2-7, with 7 bases lining up with TRBD2. V shed 10 bases and J 2 bases; nucleotides not matched to a gene: 5. This CDR3 has 12 residues. From germline, CDR1 is MGHDK and CDR2 SYGVNS.

The chain is built from TRBV28 and TRBJ1-5, with D maybe TRBD1 (6 bases). CDR1 is MDHEN, CDR2 SYDVKM, per germline. The CDR3 is made up of 14 amino acids. V was cut by 5 bases and J by 6 bases, with 14 bases left in between. As DNA, the CDR3 is TGTGCCAGCAGTCTCTCAGGGGAGGCTCAGCCCCAGCATTTT. It encodes CASSLSGEAQPQHF.

V is TRBV7-9 and J is TRBJ1-1; weak D call: TRBD1 (6 bases). The V end was cut by 6 bases, the J end by 0 bases, with 11 bases between. CDR3 length: 14 residues. CDR1 SEHNR and CDR2 FQNEAQ come from the germline V gene (reference sequence). The CDR3 nucleotides are TGTGCCAGCAGTCCAGGGGTGCTGAACACTGAAGCTTTCTTT. Amino acid sequence: CASSPGVLNTEAFF. The variable domain in full, completed from reference TRBV7-9 and TRBJ1-1, reads DTGVSQNPRHKITKRGQNVTFRCDPISEHNRLYWYRQTLGQGPEFLTYFQNEAQLEKSRLLSDRFSAERPKGSFSTLEIQRTEQGDSAMYLCASSPGVLNTEAFFGQGTRLTVV.

In this sample, this clone is medium-sized. V is TRBV4-3 and J is TRBJ1-4, with 9 bases fitting TRBD1. The germline gives CDR1 LGHNA, CDR2 YSLEER. The CDR3 contains 18 residues. Trimming took 0 bases from V and 7 from J; bases not matched to a gene: 12. The CDR3: CASSQDGPGGQGPEKLFF. The CDR3 nucleotides are TGCGCCAGCAGCCAAGACGGGCCGGGGGGACAGGGCCCTGAAAAACTGTTTTTT.

The chain joins TRBV11-2 to TRBJ2-7; D is unclear. The CDR3 sequence is 12 residues long. Per germline, CDR1 SGHAT and CDR2 FQNNGV. V lost 0 bases, J lost 6 bases, and 6 bases lay in between. CDR3 residues: CASSLDRFEQYF. The CDR3 region has the DNA TGTGCCAGCAGCTTAGATAGGTTCGAGCAGTACTTC.

The genes are TRBV11-2 and TRBJ2-7, with 7 bases fitting TRBD1. The germline V gene encodes CDR1 SGHAT and CDR2 FQNNGV. CDR3 length equals 13 residues. V trimming: 5 bases; J trimming: 2 bases; junction bases outside the gene matches: 3. CDR3 in amino acids: CASSPGTAYEQYF. The CDR3 nucleotides are TGTGCCAGCAGCCCCGGGACAGCCTACGAGCAGTACTTC.

J is TRBJ1-5 and V is TRBV28; D ambiguous. Germline CDR1 MDHEN, CDR2 SYDVKM. Trimming shortened V by 6 bases and J by 6 bases, and 12 bases separated the two germline ends. The CDR3 length is 13 residues. CDR3 region: CASRMGFGQPQHF. The CDR3 DNA sequence: TGTGCCAGCAGGATGGGGTTTGGTCAGCCCCAGCATTTT.

This clone ranks as large. V and J are TRBV28 and TRBJ1-1; D gene uncertain. The CDR3 spans 14 residues. V was pared by 3 bases and J by 1 base, with 9 bases between. Germline CDR1 reads MDHEN; CDR2 reads SYDVKM. The CDR3 bases are TGTGCCAGCAGTTTTATAACTACGAACACTGAAGCTTTCTTT. Its protein is CASSFITTNTEAFF.

This clone was recorded only once. The chain couples TRBV29-1 to TRBJ2-7; 10 bases are a match to TRBD1. The germline V gene has CDR1 SQVTM and CDR2 ANQGSEA. The CDR3 extends over 13 amino acids. V trimming: 1 base; J trimming: 6 bases; junction bases outside the gene matches: 3. The CDR3 sequence is CSVEGTGGLEQYF. In DNA form, the CDR3 reads TGCAGCGTTGAAGGGACAGGGGGACTCGAGCAGTACTTC.

This clone has a handful of counts. In nucleotides, the CDR3 is TGCGCCAGCAGCGACTCTCCGGCGGGGAGGGGAACCAGCACAGATACGCAGTATTTT. This translates into CASSDSPAGRGTSTDTQYF. V is TRBV4-3 and J is TRBJ2-3; 7 bases map to TRBD2. CDR1 and CDR2 (germline): LGHNA, YSLEER. After removal of 5 bases from V and 0 bases from J, the junction contained 17 bases not matched to a gene. This CDR3 spans 19 amino acids.

V and J are TRBV27 and TRBJ2-7, with 7 bases identical to TRBD2. The CDR3 is made up of 12 amino acids. The germline V gene has CDR1 MNHEY and CDR2 SMNVEV (reference sequence). J was trimmed by 3 bases and V by 5 bases; bases with no gene match: 1. CDR3 sequence (DNA): TGTGCCAGCAGTGAGCGGGGCTACGAGCAGTACTTC. This gives the protein CASSERGYEQYF.

The chain couples TRBV19 to TRBJ2-3; D is possibly TRBD1 (5 bases). Germline V gives CDR1 LNHDA, CDR2 SQIVND (reference sequence). Trimming removed 7 bases at V and 4 bases at J, with 9 bases between. This CDR3 region has 12 residues. CDR3 residues: CASKRGADTQYF. CDR3 in DNA: TGTGCCAGTAAAAGGGGTGCAGATACGCAGTATTTT.

This clone occurred once. This chain links TRBV21-1 with TRBJ2-3; the table assigns TRBD2, which was not confirmed against the DNA. TRBV21-1 is annotated as a pseudogene. CDR3 length: 16 residues. CDR3 amino acids: CASSTGLAGGTDTQYF. In DNA form, the CDR3 reads TGTGCCAGCAGTACGGGACTAGCGGGAGGAACAGATACGCAGTATTTT.

The chain combines TRBV19 with TRBJ2-3; unclear D gene. Trimming left V 3 bases short and J 4 bases short, with 5 bases between. The CDR3 is 12 amino acids. In germline, CDR1 is LNHDA, CDR2 SQIVND (reference sequence). The CDR3 bases are TGTGCCAGTAGTATCCCGGCAGATACGCAGTATTTT. Protein: CASSIPADTQYF. Drawing the rest from reference TRBV19 and TRBJ2-3, the complete variable domain is DGGITQSPKYLFRKEGQNVTLSCEQNLNHDAMYWYRQDPGQGLRLIYYSQIVNDFQKGDIAEGYSVSREKKESFPLTVTSAQKNPTAFYLCASSIPADTQYFGPGTRLTVL.

In nucleotides, the CDR3 is TGTGCCAGCTCTCGTGCCTCCTACAATGAGCAGTTCTTC. Protein product: CASSRASYNEQFF. V usage is TRBV5-6 and J usage is TRBJ2-1, with D unresolved. V shed 7 bases and J shed 0 bases, with 8 bases lying between them. This CDR3 region has 13 residues. The germline V gene encodes CDR1 SGHDT and CDR2 YYEEEE.

V gene TRBV7-9 combines with J gene TRBJ2-7; D is undetermined. This CDR3 has 11 residues. Germline lookup yields CDR1 SEHNR and CDR2 FQNEAQ (reference sequence). Trimming stripped 4 bases from V and 6 bases from J, with 7 bases between. The CDR3 sequence is CASSSTLEQYF. DNA of the CDR3: TGTGCCAGCAGCTCAACCCTCGAGCAGTACTTC.

The chain employs TRBV4-3 and TRBJ1-5, with a possible D match to TRBD1 (5 bases). The CDR3 covers 15 residues. V lost 4 bases and J 1 base, leaving 11 bases between the germline ends. CDR1 LGHNA and CDR2 YSLEER come from the germline V gene. DNA of the CDR3: TGCGCCAGCAGCCCGGACCGGGGGAGCAATCAGCCCCAGCATTTT. It is translated as CASSPDRGSNQPQHF.

The J gene is TRBJ1-2, the V gene TRBV29-1; TRBD1 is a possible D gene (5 bases). Trimming removed 1 base from V and 6 bases from J, with 9 bases in between. The germline V gene encodes CDR1 SQVTM and CDR2 ANQGSEA. The CDR3 covers 12 residues. The CDR3 region is CSVEGDRDGYTF. As DNA, the CDR3 is TGCAGCGTTGAAGGTGACAGAGATGGCTACACCTTC.

In this sample, this clone turned up a few times. The chain is built from TRBV11-2 and TRBJ1-3; D remains ambiguous. In germline, CDR1 is SGHAT, CDR2 FQNNGV. Trimming left V 5 bases short and J 1 base short, with 9 bases between. The CDR3 contains 14 residues. The CDR3 DNA is TGTGCCAGCAGCCCCACGGAGTCTGGAAACACCATATATTTT. Its translation: CASSPTESGNTIYF.

This chain joins TRBV6-5 and TRBJ1-1; TRBD1 matches at 9 bases. This CDR3 has 14 residues. Trimming at V came to 3 bases and at J to 5 bases, leaving 4 bases not matched to a gene. The V gene's germline CDR1 is MNHEY and CDR2 SVGAGI. The CDR3 loop reads CASSYETGGTEAFF. CDR3 sequence (DNA): TGTGCCAGCAGTTATGAGACAGGGGGTACTGAAGCTTTCTTT.

V is TRBV11-2 and J is TRBJ2-1; D ambiguous. V lost 5 bases to trimming and J lost 4 bases, with 15 bases between them. Germline V gene data show CDR1 as SGHAT and CDR2 as FQNNGV. The CDR3 is 15 residues long. The CDR3 DNA follows: TGTGCCAGCAGCGGTGAATTCGCACCTTACAATGAGCAGTTCTTC. It codes for CASSGEFAPYNEQFF.

V is TRBV21-1 and J is TRBJ2-4. TRBV21-1 is flagged as a pseudogene. The CDR3 is made up of 17 amino acids. The CDR3 protein is CASSNMLATARKNIQYF. Written as DNA, the CDR3 is TGTGCCAGCAGTAATATGTTAGCTACAGCAAGAAAAAACATTCAGTACTTC.

This chain connects TRBV6-5 to TRBJ2-2; 9 positions agree with TRBD2. CDR1 and CDR2 from the germline V gene are MNHEY and SVGAGI. V lost 7 bases, J lost 3 bases, and 3 bases stayed unmatched. The CDR3 totals 14 residues. CDR3: CASIAGAYTGELFF. The CDR3 DNA follows: TGTGCCAGCATAGCGGGGGCCTACACCGGGGAGCTGTTTTTT.

This clone occurred once. This chain connects TRBV29-1 to TRBJ2-5; TRBD1 matches at 8 bases. Per the germline V gene, CDR1 is SQVTM and CDR2 is ANQGSEA. Unmatched junction bases numbered 5, after V lost 0 bases and J lost 5 bases. The CDR3 length is 14 residues. The CDR3 nucleotides read TGCAGCGTTGAAGATAGACAGGGGTGGGAGACCCAGTACTTC. Translated: CSVEDRQGWETQYF.

This chain joins TRBV6-5 and TRBJ2-3; D gene unclear. Germline CDR1 is MNHEY and CDR2 is SVGAGI. V was pared by 2 bases and J by 5 bases, with 14 bases between. This CDR3 comprises 15 residues. The CDR3 DNA reads as TGTGCCAGCAGTTACAGTCGAGAGTTCGGAGATACGCAGTATTTT. Translated: CASSYSREFGDTQYF.